This is a list of T cell receptor beta chains from one sample in a study of OX40 agonist ivuxolimab in advanced cancers. This table comes from immunoSEQ multiplex PCR, and its TCRdb copy is limited to in-frame clones, with some not included. The sample shows some 62,000 clones, more than 85% of them seen only once. The starting material was CD4+ or CD8+ T cells sorted from blood, obtained in a trial of the OX40 agonist ivuxolimab. These receptors all come from an adult with an advanced solid tumor such as melanoma, head and neck, liver or kidney cancer. Both conserved end residues are part of each CDR3. Each record gives: J gene, clone size, V gene, D gene, CDR3 protein, CDR3 DNA. D genes are given only for firm matches. Where a row states a size, it is once, few, many or the class of an expanded clone; other rows omit it.

TRBJ2-7,once,TRBV6-1,TRBD1,CATVGVGQGPVEQYF,TGTGCCACCGTCGGGGTAGGACAGGGGCCGGTCGAGCAGTACTTC
TRBJ1-1,NA,TRBV5-6,NA,CASSLVQGRGAEAFF,TGTGCCAGCAGCTTGGTGCAGGGGAGGGGGGCTGAAGCTTTCTTT
TRBJ1-5,NA,TRBV19,NA,CASSSGGGNSNQPQHF,TGTGCCAGTAGTTCTGGGGGGGGAAATAGCAATCAGCCCCAGCATTTT
TRBJ2-1,NA,TRBV7-8,NA,CASSLGAGRAYNEQFF,TGTGCCAGCAGCTTAGGAGCGGGTCGAGCCTACAATGAGCAGTTCTTC
TRBJ1-1,once,TRBV5-1,NA,CASSLGFGDTEAFF,TGCGCCAGCAGCTTGGGCTTCGGGGACACTGAAGCTTTCTTT
TRBJ2-3,NA,TRBV28,TRBD2,CASSLAGDTQYF,TGTGCCAGCAGTCTAGCGGGAGATACGCAGTATTTT
TRBJ1-1,NA,TRBV30,NA,CACLPVTEAFF,TGTGCCTGCCTCCCTGTCACTGAAGCTTTCTTT
TRBJ2-1,NA,TRBV15,NA,CATTLDNEQFF,TGTGCCACCACCCTCGACAATGAGCAGTTCTTC
TRBJ2-5,NA,TRBV29-1,NA,CSAWGPQETQYF,TGCAGCGCTTGGGGTCCCCAAGAGACCCAGTACTTC
TRBJ2-2,NA,TRBV6-5,NA,CASSYTQGNTGELFF,TGTGCCAGCAGTTACACACAGGGGAACACCGGGGAGCTGTTTTTT
TRBJ1-1,NA,TRBV6-1,NA,CASSPRGHMNTEAFF,TGTGCCAGCAGCCCCCGGGGACACATGAACACTGAAGCTTTCTTT
TRBJ2-3,NA,TRBV19,TRBD2,CASKEAGLTDTQYF,TGTGCCAGTAAGGAAGCGGGACTCACAGATACGCAGTATTTT
TRBJ1-2,NA,TRBV27,NA,CASSPYTGIDYGYTF,TGTGCCAGCAGTCCGTATACAGGGATCGACTATGGCTACACCTTC
TRBJ2-3,NA,TRBV28,TRBD1,CASSLRDRGDTQYF,TGTGCCAGCAGTTTACGCGACAGGGGGGATACGCAGTATTTT
TRBJ2-3,NA,TRBV30,NA,CAWSPPSPLSADTQYF,TGTGCCTGGAGTCCCCCTAGCCCCCTTAGCGCAGATACGCAGTATTTT
TRBJ2-7,NA,TRBV7-8,NA,CASSKAIRREQYF,TGTGCCAGCAGCAAAGCCATACGGCGCGAGCAGTACTTC
TRBJ2-2,NA,TRBV7-9,NA,CASTPLSRVGELFF,TGTGCCAGCACCCCGCTCTCCCGGGTCGGGGAGCTGTTTTTT
TRBJ1-2,NA,TRBV7-9,TRBD1,CASQVTGNYGYTF,TGTGCCAGCCAGGTGACAGGGAACTATGGCTACACCTTC
TRBJ1-6,once,TRBV5-4,TRBD1,CASSPVDRESPLHF,TGTGCCAGCAGCCCTGTGGACAGGGAATCACCCCTCCACTTT
TRBJ2-7,NA,TRBV7-2,NA,CASSPDYPEQYF,TGTGCCAGCAGCCCGGACTATCCCGAGCAGTACTTC
TRBJ2-3,NA,TRBV6-1,NA,CASKQVVPTDTQYF,TGTGCCAGCAAGCAAGTAGTTCCCACAGATACGCAGTATTTT
TRBJ2-5,NA,TRBV2,NA,CASRYVRETQYF,TGTGCCAGCAGATACGTGAGAGAGACCCAGTACTTC
TRBJ2-7,NA,TRBV6-5,TRBD2,CASSQTSGTLEQYF,TGTGCCAGCAGCCAGACTAGCGGGACCCTTGAGCAGTACTTC
TRBJ2-4,NA,TRBV5-1,NA,CASSEGGGLAKNIQYF,TGCGCCAGCAGTGAAGGGGGAGGACTAGCCAAAAACATTCAGTACTTC
TRBJ1-3,once,TRBV18,NA,CASSPNSGSSGNTIYF,TGTGCCAGCTCACCGAACTCAGGCAGCTCTGGAAACACCATATATTTT
TRBJ2-1,few,TRBV5-4,NA,CASSSPLDNEQFF,TGTGCCAGCAGCTCTCCCCTGGACAATGAGCAGTTCTTC
TRBJ1-3,NA,TRBV11-3,NA,CASSLGMGGSGNTIYF,TGTGCCAGCAGCTTAGGGATGGGGGGCTCTGGAAACACCATATATTTT
TRBJ2-5,NA,TRBV19,NA,CASAEGERRPQYF,TGTGCCAGTGCGGAAGGGGAAAGGAGACCCCAGTACTTC
TRBJ1-2,NA,TRBV20-1,NA,CSASRSPGYTF,TGCAGTGCCTCCCGCTCCCCTGGCTACACCTTC
TRBJ2-2,NA,TRBV28,NA,CASSFAGELFF,TGTGCCAGCAGTTTCGCCGGGGAGCTGTTTTTT
TRBJ1-2,NA,TRBV6-5,NA,CASTKGESYTF,TGTGCCAGCACCAAGGGGGAAAGCTACACCTTC
TRBJ2-3,NA,TRBV11-3,NA,CASSFDLRGGSDTQYF,TGTGCCAGCAGCTTTGATTTGAGAGGGGGTTCGGATACGCAGTATTTT